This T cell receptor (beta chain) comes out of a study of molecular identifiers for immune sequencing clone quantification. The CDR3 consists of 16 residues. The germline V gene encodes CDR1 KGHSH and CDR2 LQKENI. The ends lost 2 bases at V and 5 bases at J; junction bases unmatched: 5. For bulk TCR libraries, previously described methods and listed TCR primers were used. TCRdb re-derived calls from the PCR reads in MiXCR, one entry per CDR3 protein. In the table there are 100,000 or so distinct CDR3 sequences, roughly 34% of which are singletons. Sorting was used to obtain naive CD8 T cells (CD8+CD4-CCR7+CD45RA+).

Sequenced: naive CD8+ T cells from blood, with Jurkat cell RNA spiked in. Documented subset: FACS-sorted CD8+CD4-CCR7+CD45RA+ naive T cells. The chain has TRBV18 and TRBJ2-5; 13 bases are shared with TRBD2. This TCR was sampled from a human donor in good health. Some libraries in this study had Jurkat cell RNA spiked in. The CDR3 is CASSPWTSGSTETQYF. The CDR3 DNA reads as TGTGCCAGCTCACCATGGACTAGCGGGAGCACGGAGACCCAGTACTTC. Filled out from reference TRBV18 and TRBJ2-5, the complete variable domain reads NAGVMQNPRHLVRRRGQEARLRCSPMKGHSHVYWYRQLPEEGLKFMVYLQKENIIDESGMPKERFSAEFPKEGPSILRIQQVVRGDSAAYFCASSPWTSGSTETQYFGPGTRLLVL.